This TCR beta chain was obtained from a study of T cell responses to AZD1222 COVID-19 vaccine. Whole-study context: Doses given second, at about 4 or about 12 weeks, were pooled. General study points: In a largely white British group with more females than males, clonal diversity was possibly underestimated. It was only a handful of AZD1222 recipients who were seropositive at baseline. Receipt of two AZD1222 doses was followed by a rise in Spike-specific TCR breadth and depth.

Produced via immunoSEQ multiplex PCR; TCRdb's table is partial and in-frame only. The profile shows roughly 160,000 clones, roughly nine tenths of them singletons. Germline values: CDR1 SGHDT, CDR2 YYEEEE. This CDR3 has 16 amino acids. V lost 5 bases and J 5 bases, leaving 17 bases between the germline ends. Note on this clone: Its antigen remains unknown.

Sequences were derived from peripheral blood, sampled on day 0 of AZD1222 vaccination. The V gene is TRBV5-6, the J gene TRBJ2-6, with a tentative D call TRBD1 (5 bases). The source of this sequence is an adult in good health. CDR3 coding DNA: TGTGCCAGCAGTACGAGTATCAGGGCTCGGGCCAACGTCCTGACTTTC. Translating gives CASSTSIRARANVLTF.